The sequence of this T cell receptor (beta chain) was determined in a study of T cells after yellow fever vaccination. The CDR3 consists of 16 residues. Trimming cost V 3 bases and J 0 bases, with 12 bases left between them. Germline V CDR1 and CDR2: LNHDA, SQIVND (reference sequence). Making TCR cDNA involved 5'RACE template switching, which added UMIs and a universal primer site. A single record per CDR3 protein comes from TCRdb applying MiXCR to the 5' RACE reads. The repertoire holds approximately 600,000 distinct CDR3 sequences, with approximately 13% as singletons. The sample consisted of PBMCs, taken on the day of the yellow fever booster vaccination. This receptor was taken from a man aged 25 to 40 who received the YFV17D yellow fever vaccine. The rearrangement uses TRBV19 and TRBJ2-4, with D unresolved. In DNA form, the CDR3 reads TGTGCCAGTAGTATTTCCGAACTGGTAGCCAAAAACATTCAGTACTTC. Translating gives CASSISELVAKNIQYF.